This section outlines one T cell receptor (beta chain) sequence together with its context. Its matching antigen is unknown. Germline V gene sequence: CDR1 MGHRA, CDR2 YSYEKL. This CDR3 is 15 amino acids long. Losses at the gene ends were 3 bases for V and 2 bases for J; bases not matched to a gene: 6. This sample is drawn from a study of untreated major depressive disorder. Sequencing used immunoSEQ multiplex PCR; TCRdb keeps in-frame clones, though not all of them. In the table there are roughly 25,000 clones, roughly nine tenths of which are singletons. The donors were all European-descended. Major depressive disorder by DSM-IV, Hamilton depression score of at least 18. Roughly 30 ml of peripheral blood was collected per donor. CD4+ T cells were isolated from thawed PBMCs by magnetic negative selection. Findings of the study overall: Compared with controls, depressed patients showed more TRBV05-01 (Vbeta 5.1) usage in CD4+ T cells.

This TCR came from a woman aged 30 to 39 with major depressive disorder. What was sequenced was CD4+ T cells from PBMCs. The chain couples TRBV4-1 to TRBJ2-5, with 7 positions matching TRBD2. DNA for the CDR3: TGCGCCAGCAGCCATCGGGGCGGGGGACAAGAGACCCAGTACTTC. This codes for CASSHRGGGQETQYF.